A selection of T cell receptor beta chains follows, all from one sample in a study of blood T cell repertoires in COVID-19. Profiled with immunoSEQ multiplex PCR; TCRdb holds only in-frame clones, not every one. The sample carries 140,000 to 150,000 clones, around 87% recorded once. Input material: PBMCs or T cells enriched from blood (not recorded which). These receptors were obtained from a woman between 25 and 40 years old with acute COVID-19. CDR3s include the opening cysteine and the closing phenylalanine or tryptophan. A D gene is named only where the DNA matches it firmly. The size entry is marked missing in some rows and otherwise reads once, few, many or a size class.

>NA|TRBV28|TRBD2|TRBJ2-3
TGTGCCAGCAGTAGGACTAGCGGCACAGATACGCAGTATTTT
CASSRTSGTDTQYF
>NA|TRBV30|NA|TRBJ1-4
TGTGCTTCGAGGCGCGGGTGGAATGAAAAACTGTTTTTT
CASRRGWNEKLFF
>NA|TRBV11-2|TRBD2|TRBJ2-3
TGTGCCAGCAGCCTTGCGGGGGGAGCAATCACAGATACGCAGTATTTT
CASSLAGGAITDTQYF
>NA|TRBV18|NA|TRBJ2-7
TGTGCCAGCTCAGACCCCCCACAGTCCTACGAGCAGTACTTC
CASSDPPQSYEQYF
>NA|TRBV27|NA|TRBJ1-6
TGTGCCAGCAGTTTAGCCCAGGGAAGGGTTAATTCACCCCTCCACTTT
CASSLAQGRVNSPLHF
>NA|TRBV9|TRBD2|TRBJ2-1
TGTGCCAGCAGCGTAAATGTAGCGGGAGGCTCCTACAATGAGCAGTTCTTC
CASSVNVAGGSYNEQFF
>NA|TRBV2|NA|TRBJ1-4
TGTGCCAGCAGTCCATTGCCGGGTAATGAAAAACTGTTTTTT
CASSPLPGNEKLFF
>NA|TRBV5-4|NA|TRBJ1-5
TGTGCCATCTATCAGCCCCAGCATTTT
CAIYQPQHF
>many|TRBV29-1|NA|TRBJ2-1
TGCAGCGGACAGGTCAATGAGCAGTTCTTC
CSGQVNEQFF
>NA|TRBV5-1|NA|TRBJ1-6
TGCGCCAGCAGCCGTGGACAGAATAATTCACCCCTCCACTTT
CASSRGQNNSPLHF
>NA|TRBV29-1|NA|TRBJ2-3
TGCAGCGTTGAAGTATCAGGGAGCACAGATACGCAGTATTTT
CSVEVSGSTDTQYF
>NA|TRBV7-2|NA|TRBJ2-3
TGTGCCAGCAGCTTACAGGCGGGGGCGGGGGTTTCTAGCACAGATACGCAGTATTTT
CASSLQAGAGVSSTDTQYF
>NA|TRBV2|TRBD1|TRBJ2-1
TGTGCCGGGACCGGGACAGGGCTTGTTGGTGAGCAGTTCTTC
CAGTGTGLVGEQFF
>NA|TRBV4-2|TRBD2|TRBJ2-1
TGTGCCAGCAGCCAAGGCGGCGGGAGGGACTCCTACAATGAGCAGTTCTTC
CASSQGGGRDSYNEQFF
>NA|TRBV28|NA|TRBJ1-2
TGTGCCAGCAGTTTACCCCAGGGGTCGGCCACCTTC
CASSLPQGSATF
>NA|TRBV9|TRBD2|TRBJ2-7
TGTGCCAGCAGCGTAGGAGGGACTAGCGGACGTACCGAGCAGTACTTC
CASSVGGTSGRTEQYF
>NA|TRBV7-2|NA|TRBJ2-7
TGTGCCAGCAGCTTAGTGTCCAGCTCCTACGAGCAGTACTTC
CASSLVSSSYEQYF
>NA|TRBV4-2|NA|TRBJ1-6
TGTGCCAGCAGCCAAGATGGACAGAGAGGGAACTATTCACCCCTCCACTTT
CASSQDGQRGNYSPLHF
>NA|TRBV5-1|TRBD2|TRBJ2-3
TGCGCCAGCAGCTTGACGGCTAGCGGGAGCACAGATACGCAGTATTTT
CASSLTASGSTDTQYF
>NA|TRBV18|NA|TRBJ2-2
TGTGCCAGCTCACCTATCACCGGGGAGCTGTTTTTT
CASSPITGELFF
>NA|TRBV6-2/TRBV6-3|TRBD1|TRBJ1-2
TGTGCCAGCAGCAGACAGGGGGCAGGCTATGGCTACACCTTC
CASSRQGAGYGYTF
>NA|TRBV3-1/TRBV3-2|NA|TRBJ1-5
TGTGCCAGCAGCCAAGGGGCCAATCAGCCCCAGCATTTT
CASSQGANQPQHF
>NA|TRBV27|TRBD2|TRBJ2-7
TGTGCCAGCAGTCGACTAGCGGGAGAAGCCGAACCGGGCTACGAGCAGTACTTC
CASSRLAGEAEPGYEQYF
>NA|TRBV6-6|NA|TRBJ1-2
TGTGCCAGCAGTTCAGGGGAGCTCTATGGCTACACCTTC
CASSSGELYGYTF
>NA|TRBV11-2|NA|TRBJ1-1
TGTGCCAGCAGCTTAGGGAGGACTGAAGCTTTCTTT
CASSLGRTEAFF
>NA|TRBV7-3|NA|TRBJ1-1
TGTGCCAGCAGCCTACAGCCGAACACTGAAGCTTTCTTT
CASSLQPNTEAFF
>NA|TRBV21-1|NA|TRBJ1-1
TGTGCCAGCAGCGGAGGCAAAATGAACACTGAAGCTTTCTTT
CASSGGKMNTEAFF
>NA|TRBV6-5|TRBD1|TRBJ1-4
TGTGCCAGCAGACGGGGGCAGGGGGTGGAAAAACTGTTTTTT
CASRRGQGVEKLFF
>NA|TRBV5-1|TRBD2|TRBJ2-5
TGCGCCAGCAGCTTGGTCAGGCTAGCGGGAGAGGCGGAGACCCAGTACTTC
CASSLVRLAGEAETQYF
>NA|TRBV5-5|TRBD2|TRBJ2-2
TGTGCCAGCAGCCGAACCCACTCGACTAGCGGGAGAGCGAACACCGGGGAGCTGTTTTTT
CASSRTHSTSGRANTGELFF
>NA|TRBV13|NA|TRBJ1-1
TGTGCCAGCAGCACAAAGTTCAGGGCACTCGGTGACACTGAAGCTTTCTTT
CASSTKFRALGDTEAFF
>NA|TRBV9|TRBD1|TRBJ2-7
TGTGCCAGCAGCGAAGGACAGGGGGGCACCTACGAGCAGTACTTC
CASSEGQGGTYEQYF
>few|TRBV11-2|NA|TRBJ1-2
TGTGCCAGCAGCTCAGGAAAAGCTAACTATGGCTACACCTTC
CASSSGKANYGYTF
>NA|TRBV6-5|NA|TRBJ1-2
TGTGCCAGCAGTTACGACAGCCTCGGTGGCTACACCTTC
CASSYDSLGGYTF
>NA|TRBV30|NA|TRBJ1-6
TGTGCCTGGGGACTACAGAGCCATTCACCCCTCCACTTT
CAWGLQSHSPLHF
>NA|TRBV3-1/TRBV3-2|TRBD2|TRBJ2-2
TGTGCCAGCAGCCTGGGACTAGCGGGCTGGAACACCGGGGAGCTGTTTTTT
CASSLGLAGWNTGELFF
>NA|TRBV5-1|NA|TRBJ2-7
TGCGCCAGCAGTACACAGGATCCCACCTACGAGCAGTACTTC
CASSTQDPTYEQYF
>NA|TRBV28|TRBD1|TRBJ2-7
TGTGCCAGCAGTTTACAGACAGGGGTGGACGAGCAGTACTTC
CASSLQTGVDEQYF
>NA|TRBV11-3|NA|TRBJ2-1
TGTGCCAGCAGCGGCACGTTAAATGAGGGTAGGGCAGGCGAGCAGTTCTTC
CASSGTLNEGRAGEQFF
>once|TRBV9|TRBD1|TRBJ2-4
TGTGCCAGCAGCGTAGCGAGGACAGGGAATATGGACATTCAGTACTTC
CASSVARTGNMDIQYF
>NA|TRBV4-3|NA|TRBJ2-1
TGCGCCAGCAGCCAAGGGTTGGGAGGCTCCTACAATGAGCAGTTCTTC
CASSQGLGGSYNEQFF
>NA|TRBV7-3|NA|TRBJ2-7
TGTGCCAGCAGCTTAATGGGGGCGGGTGAGCAGTACTTC
CASSLMGAGEQYF
>NA|TRBV6-2/TRBV6-3|NA|TRBJ1-1
TGTGCCAGCAGTCCCGCGGGACGGCTGGGGACTGAAGCTTTCTTT
CASSPAGRLGTEAFF
>NA|TRBV6-1|NA|TRBJ1-3
TGTGCCAGCAGTGACCCCTCGAGAGGGGGTGGAAACACCATATATTTT
CASSDPSRGGGNTIYF
>NA|TRBV4-1|TRBD2|TRBJ2-7
TGCGCCAGCAGCCACCTTAGCGGGAGCGGGTTGAACGAGCAGTACTTC
CASSHLSGSGLNEQYF
>once|TRBV28|TRBD2|TRBJ2-5
TGTGCCAGCAGTAAACTAGCGGGAGGAAGAGAGACCCAGTACTTC
CASSKLAGGRETQYF
>NA|TRBV4-2|TRBD1|TRBJ1-1
TGTGCCAGCAGCCAAGATCCGGGGACAGGGGCTGCTGAAGCTTTCTTT
CASSQDPGTGAAEAFF
>once|TRBV6-1|TRBD1|TRBJ2-7
TGTGCCAGCAGTGAAGCCCCTAGGACAGGTTCCCACGAGCAGTACTTC
CASSEAPRTGSHEQYF
>once|TRBV14|NA|TRBJ1-1
TGTGCCAGCAGCCAAGACCGGGTGAACACTGAAGCTTTCTTT
CASSQDRVNTEAFF
>NA|TRBV7-6|TRBD1|TRBJ1-3
TGTGCCAGCAGCTTAGAGTGGACAGGGGGCGGAAACACCATATATTTT
CASSLEWTGGGNTIYF
>NA|TRBV5-1|TRBD1|TRBJ2-2
TGCGCCAGCAGCTTGGCCGGGACAGTTGGGATGGCCGGGGAGCTGTTTTTT
CASSLAGTVGMAGELFF